This T cell receptor beta chain comes out of a study of blood T cell repertoires in COVID-19. Study at large: From the United States, Italy and Spain came samples of acute and convalescent COVID-19. T cells, B-cell-depleted T cells, or PBMCs supplied cDNA or gDNA.

Method: immunoSEQ multiplex PCR; TCRdb's copy keeps in-frame clones and lacks some. The sample lists more than 55,000 clones, around 88% seen once, with about 6.4% in the top ten. This CDR3 contains 13 residues. Per germline, CDR1 SEHNR and CDR2 FQNEAQ (reference sequence). V dropped 5 bases and J dropped 6 bases, with 14 bases sitting between them. V usage is TRBV7-9 and J usage is TRBJ2-7; no clear D gene. Specimen: peripheral blood. The clonotype originates from a woman in her sixties or seventies with acute or convalescent COVID-19. In nucleotides, the CDR3 is TGTGCCAGCAGCCTCGTTGTACAGAGCGAGCAGTACTTC. This encodes CASSLVVQSEQYF.